Listed below are T cell receptor beta chains from one sample, sequenced in a study of neoadjuvant nivolumab and ipilimumab in lung cancer. The protocol was immunoSEQ multiplex PCR, while the TCRdb copy is restricted to in-frame clones and leaves out a portion. The sample comprises about 29,000 clones, 83% of which are singletons, and 5% to 6% rests with the top ten. The material sequenced was tumor tissue, taken after neoadjuvant nivolumab, alone or with ipilimumab, at or shortly before surgery. These receptors were taken from an adult with non-small cell lung cancer. Each CDR3 is given with its conserved first and last residue.

j_call v_call cdr3_length cdr3_aa
TRBJ2-2 TRBV2 15 CASSPRGGSTGELFF
TRBJ1-2 TRBV11-2 13 CASSFDGIQGYTF
TRBJ1-1 TRBV14 15 CASTKIGHRDTEAFF
TRBJ1-1 TRBV6-1 14 CASRWTGVPAEAFF
TRBJ2-7 TRBV5-1 15 CASSLTSGSSYEQYF
TRBJ1-1 TRBV5-4 14 CASSFGAGTTEAFF
TRBJ2-1 TRBV25-1 14 CASSHPGVTGEQFF
TRBJ2-4 TRBV11-2 14 CASSLGGPENIQYF
TRBJ2-7 TRBV7-9 12 CASSLTNNEQYF
TRBJ2-1 TRBV5-1 19 CASSLWLAGGQGSYNEQFF
TRBJ2-2 TRBV5-1 16 CASSSTGTGDTGELFF
TRBJ2-7 TRBV7-2 14 CASSLGGGLDEQYF
TRBJ1-6 TRBV10-3 16 CAIRELPGTGNSPLHF
TRBJ1-5 TRBV29-1 15 CSVAVEGTGNQPQHF
TRBJ1-4 TRBV7-2 14 CASSPSLANEKLFF
TRBJ1-5 TRBV7-2 15 CASSLTRVGNQPQHF
TRBJ2-7 TRBV10-3 14 CAISEQSDPYEQYF
TRBJ2-1 TRBV29-1 13 CSVVGGGAWEQFF
TRBJ1-4 TRBV13 14 CASSRGRPNEKLFF
TRBJ2-5 TRBV7-2 16 CASSLDLAGGRETQYF
TRBJ1-4 TRBV6-6 11 CASSYRDGLFF
TRBJ2-7 TRBV27 14 CASSGAGASDEQYF
TRBJ2-2 TRBV18 15 CASSPWTGVTGELFF
TRBJ1-1 TRBV30 13 CAYAGSRYTEAFF
TRBJ2-7 TRBV5-1 14 CASSAPGSPYEQYF
TRBJ1-1 TRBV19 12 CASRGPDTEAFF
TRBJ2-1 TRBV5-4 16 CASSLGGRGRPNEQFF
TRBJ1-3 TRBV18 14 CASSGTVVGNTIYF
TRBJ1-1 TRBV18 14 CASSSTGSNTEAFF
TRBJ1-4 TRBV6-5 14 CASSVRDANEKLFF
TRBJ2-2 TRBV30 14 CAWSWGINTGELFF
TRBJ2-7 TRBV13 12 CASRLQGTEQYF
TRBJ2-7 TRBV30 11 CAYTHAYEQYF
TRBJ1-6 TRBV19 13 CASSIRVDSPLHF
TRBJ2-1 TRBV11-2 17 CASSLERAGWRANEQFF
TRBJ2-5 TRBV5-6 14 CASSSWSQEETQYF
TRBJ1-4 TRBV4-3 17 CASSQSWDRGTNEKLFF
TRBJ1-1 TRBV7-9 13 CASSSRQRRSAFF
TRBJ2-7 TRBV7-9 12 CASSSGGNEQYF
TRBJ1-4 TRBV30 17 CAWRPRGWDPTNEKLFF
TRBJ2-2 TRBV5-1 15 CASSPGTANTGELFF
TRBJ2-7 TRBV7-8 16 CASSLYRLAGGYEQYF
TRBJ1-5 TRBV7-8 14 CASSLSQGGQPQHF
TRBJ2-2 TRBV5-4 11 CASSRRGELFF